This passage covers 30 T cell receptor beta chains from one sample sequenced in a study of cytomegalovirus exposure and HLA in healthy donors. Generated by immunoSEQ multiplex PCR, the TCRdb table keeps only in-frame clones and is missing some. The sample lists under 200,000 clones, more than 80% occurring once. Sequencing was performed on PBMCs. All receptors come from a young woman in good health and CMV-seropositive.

CDR3 DNA: TGTGCCAGCAGTGCCCCCTCCGAGCTCCAGTACTTC. As protein: CASSAPSELQYF. This chain uses TRBV27 with TRBJ2-5; D call uncertain. V was cut by 5 bases and J by 10 bases, with 14 bases left in between. Germline lookup yields CDR1 MNHEY and CDR2 SMNVEV (reference sequence). The CDR3 is made up of 12 amino acids.

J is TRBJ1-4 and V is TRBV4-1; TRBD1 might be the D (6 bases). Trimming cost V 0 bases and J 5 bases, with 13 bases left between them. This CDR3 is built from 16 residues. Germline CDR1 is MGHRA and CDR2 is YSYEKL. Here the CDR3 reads CASSQDTRGGNEKLFF. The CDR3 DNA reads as TGCGCCAGCAGCCAAGATACGAGGGGGGGGAATGAAAAACTGTTTTTT.

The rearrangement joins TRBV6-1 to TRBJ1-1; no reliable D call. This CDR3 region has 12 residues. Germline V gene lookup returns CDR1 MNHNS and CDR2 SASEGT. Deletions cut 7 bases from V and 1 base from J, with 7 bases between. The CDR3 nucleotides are TGTGCCAGCATTAGAGAGAACACTGAAGCTTTCTTT. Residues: CASIRENTEAFF.

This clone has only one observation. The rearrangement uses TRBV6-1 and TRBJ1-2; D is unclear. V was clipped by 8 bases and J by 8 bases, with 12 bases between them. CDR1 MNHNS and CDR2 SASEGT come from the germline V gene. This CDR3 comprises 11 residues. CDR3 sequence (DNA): TGTGCCAGCGAGGAGGGAAACGGCTACACCTTC. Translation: CASEEGNGYTF.

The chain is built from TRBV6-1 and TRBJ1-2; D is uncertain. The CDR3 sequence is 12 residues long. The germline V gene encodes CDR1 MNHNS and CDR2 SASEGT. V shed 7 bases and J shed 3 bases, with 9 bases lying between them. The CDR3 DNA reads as TGTGCCAGCACAGGCAGCCACTATGGCTACACCTTC. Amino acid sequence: CASTGSHYGYTF.

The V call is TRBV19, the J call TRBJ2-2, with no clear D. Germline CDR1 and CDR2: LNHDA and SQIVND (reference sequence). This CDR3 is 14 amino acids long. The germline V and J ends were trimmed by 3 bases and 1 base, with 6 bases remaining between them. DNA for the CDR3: TGTGCCAGTAGTATTAAGCGGAACACCGGGGAGCTGTTTTTT. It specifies CASSIKRNTGELFF.

The CDR3 protein is CASRGTGTHEQYF. The DNA for the CDR3 is TGCGCCAGCAGGGGGACAGGGACCCACGAGCAGTACTTC. V usage is TRBV5-1 and J usage is TRBJ2-7; 9 nucleotides match TRBD1. V dropped 5 bases and J dropped 5; count of bases not matched to a gene: 5. CDR3 size: 13 residues. Per the germline V gene, CDR1 is SGHRS and CDR2 is YFSETQ. Full variable domain (rest looked up from reference TRBV5-1 and TRBJ2-7): KAGVTQTPRYLIKTRGQQVTLSCSPISGHRSVSWYQQTPGQGLQFLFEYFSETQRNKGNFPGRFSGRQFSNSRSEMNVSTLELGDSALYLCASRGTGTHEQYFGPGTRLTVT.

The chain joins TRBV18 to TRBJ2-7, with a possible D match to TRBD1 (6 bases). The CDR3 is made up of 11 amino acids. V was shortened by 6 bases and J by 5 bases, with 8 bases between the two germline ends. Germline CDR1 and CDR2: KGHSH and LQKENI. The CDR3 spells CASSRTDEQYF. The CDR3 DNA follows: TGTGCCAGCTCGAGGACAGACGAGCAGTACTTC.

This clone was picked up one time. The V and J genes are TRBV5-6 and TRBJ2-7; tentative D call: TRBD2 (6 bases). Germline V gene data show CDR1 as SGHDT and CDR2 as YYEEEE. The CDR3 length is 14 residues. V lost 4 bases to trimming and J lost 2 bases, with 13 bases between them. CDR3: CASSGRDFTYEQYF. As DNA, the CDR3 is TGTGCCAGCAGCGGAAGGGACTTCACCTACGAGCAGTACTTC.

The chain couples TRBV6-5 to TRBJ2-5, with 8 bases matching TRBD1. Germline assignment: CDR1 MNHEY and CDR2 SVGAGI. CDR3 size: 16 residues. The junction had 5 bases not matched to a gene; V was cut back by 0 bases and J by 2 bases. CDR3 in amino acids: CASSYSGTGPQETQYF. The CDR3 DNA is TGTGCCAGCAGTTACTCTGGGACAGGCCCGCAAGAGACCCAGTACTTC.

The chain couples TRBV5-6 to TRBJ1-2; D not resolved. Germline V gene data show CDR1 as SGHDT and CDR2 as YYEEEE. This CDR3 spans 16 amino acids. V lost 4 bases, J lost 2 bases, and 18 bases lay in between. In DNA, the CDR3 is TGTGCCAGCAGCCGAAGTCCCCTGGGAGACAACTATGGCTACACCTTC. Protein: CASSRSPLGDNYGYTF.

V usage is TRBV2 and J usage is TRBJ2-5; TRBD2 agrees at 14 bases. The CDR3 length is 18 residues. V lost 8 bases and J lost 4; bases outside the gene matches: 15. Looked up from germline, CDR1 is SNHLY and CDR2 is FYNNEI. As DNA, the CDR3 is TGTGCCAGCGGGTTTCGCACCGGACTAGCGGGAGGACTAGAGACCCAGTACTTC. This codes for CASGFRTGLAGGLETQYF.

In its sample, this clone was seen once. The CDR3 DNA reads TGTGCCAGCAGAGACCCGGGACAAAACTATGGCTACACCTTC. Residues: CASRDPGQNYGYTF. The chain couples TRBV6-5 to TRBJ1-2; tentatively, D is TRBD1 (6 bases). In germline, CDR1 is MNHEY, CDR2 SVGAGI. The ends were cut back, 6 bases at V and 2 bases at J, with 13 bases in the middle. This CDR3 is built from 14 residues.

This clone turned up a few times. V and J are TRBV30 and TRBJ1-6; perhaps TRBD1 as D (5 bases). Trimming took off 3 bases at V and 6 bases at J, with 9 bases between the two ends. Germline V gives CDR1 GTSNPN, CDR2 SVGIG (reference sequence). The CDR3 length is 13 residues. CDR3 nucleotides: TGTGCCTGGAGGGGGCCCCTTAATTCACCCCTCCACTTT. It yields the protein CAWRGPLNSPLHF.

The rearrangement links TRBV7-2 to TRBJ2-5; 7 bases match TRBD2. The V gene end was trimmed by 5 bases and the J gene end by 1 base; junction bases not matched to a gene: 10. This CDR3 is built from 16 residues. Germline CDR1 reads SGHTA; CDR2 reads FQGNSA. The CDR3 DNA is TGTGCCAGCAGCCTAAGTCTAGCGGTAGCCCAAGAGACCCAGTACTTC. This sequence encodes CASSLSLAVAQETQYF.

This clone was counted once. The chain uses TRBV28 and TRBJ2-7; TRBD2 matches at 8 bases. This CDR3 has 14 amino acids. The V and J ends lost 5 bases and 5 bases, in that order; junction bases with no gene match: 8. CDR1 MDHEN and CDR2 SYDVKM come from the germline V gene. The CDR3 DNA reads TGTGCCAGCAGTCGACTAGCGAGTGGCCACGAGCAGTACTTC. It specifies CASSRLASGHEQYF.

The CDR3 DNA follows: TGTGCCATCAGTGAGCCCGACAGATACGAGCAGTACTTC. Translation: CAISEPDRYEQYF. The rearrangement uses TRBV10-3 and TRBJ2-7; TRBD1 is a possible D gene (5 bases). CDR3 size: 13 residues. The V gene lost 2 bases and the J gene lost 4 bases, with 9 bases spanning the gap. The germline V gene has CDR1 ENHRY and CDR2 SYGVKD.

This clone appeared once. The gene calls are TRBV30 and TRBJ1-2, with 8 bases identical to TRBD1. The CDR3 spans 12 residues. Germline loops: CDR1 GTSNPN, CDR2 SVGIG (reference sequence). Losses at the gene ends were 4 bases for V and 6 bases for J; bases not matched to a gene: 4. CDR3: CAWTGTGHGYTF. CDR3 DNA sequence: TGTGCCTGGACAGGGACAGGCCATGGCTACACCTTC.

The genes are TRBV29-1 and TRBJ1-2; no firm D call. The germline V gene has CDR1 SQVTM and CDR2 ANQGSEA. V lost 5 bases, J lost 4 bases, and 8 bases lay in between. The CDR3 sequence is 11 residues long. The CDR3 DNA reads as TGCAGCGTTCGGACTATCTATGGCTACACCTTC. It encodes CSVRTIYGYTF.

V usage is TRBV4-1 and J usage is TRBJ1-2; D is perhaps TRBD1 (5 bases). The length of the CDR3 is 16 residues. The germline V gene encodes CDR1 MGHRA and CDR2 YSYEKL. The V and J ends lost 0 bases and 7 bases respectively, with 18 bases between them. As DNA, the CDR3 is TGCGCCAGCAGCCAAGATCAGGGCCAAGTCCGCGGTGGCTACACCTTC. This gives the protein CASSQDQGQVRGGYTF.

CDR3: CASSLGGLAGQRTQYF. The CDR3 nucleotides read TGTGCCAGCAGCTTAGGAGGCCTAGCGGGACAAAGGACCCAGTACTTC. This chain links TRBV7-2 with TRBJ2-5, with 9 nucleotides matching TRBD2. The CDR3 runs to 16 residues. With 1 base clipped from V and 7 bases from J, the junction kept 10 bases outside the gene matches. Germline assignment: CDR1 SGHTA and CDR2 FQGNSA. Complete variable domain (other parts from reference TRBV7-2 and TRBJ2-5): GAGVSQSPSNKVTEKGKDVELRCDPISGHTALYWYRQSLGQGLEFLIYFQGNSAPDKSGLPSDRFSAERTGGSVSTLTIQRTQQEDSAVYLCASSLGGLAGQRTQYFGPGTRLLVL.

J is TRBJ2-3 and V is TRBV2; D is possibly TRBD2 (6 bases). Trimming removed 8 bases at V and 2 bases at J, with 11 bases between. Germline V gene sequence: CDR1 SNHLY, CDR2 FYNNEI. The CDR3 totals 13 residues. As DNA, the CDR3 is TGTGCCAGCCGAGGGGAGGTCACAGATACGCAGTATTTT. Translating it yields CASRGEVTDTQYF.

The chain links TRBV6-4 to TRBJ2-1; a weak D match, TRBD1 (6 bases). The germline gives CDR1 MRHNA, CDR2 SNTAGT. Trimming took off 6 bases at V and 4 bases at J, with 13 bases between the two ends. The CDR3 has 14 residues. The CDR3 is CASRMDSSYNEQFF. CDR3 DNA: TGTGCCAGCAGGATGGACAGTTCATACAATGAGCAGTTCTTC.

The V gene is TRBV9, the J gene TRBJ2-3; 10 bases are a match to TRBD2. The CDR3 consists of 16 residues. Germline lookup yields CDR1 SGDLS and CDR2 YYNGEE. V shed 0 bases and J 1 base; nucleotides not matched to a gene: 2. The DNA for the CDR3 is TGTGCCAGCAGCGTAGGGAGCGGGGGGGGCACAGATACGCAGTATTTT. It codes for CASSVGSGGGTDTQYF.

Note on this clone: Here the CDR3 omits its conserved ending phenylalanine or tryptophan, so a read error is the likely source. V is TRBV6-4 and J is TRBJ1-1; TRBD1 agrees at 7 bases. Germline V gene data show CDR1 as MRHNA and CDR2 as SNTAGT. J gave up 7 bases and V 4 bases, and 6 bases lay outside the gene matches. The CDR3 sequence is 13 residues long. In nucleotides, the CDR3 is TGTGCCAGCAGTGTGGACAGGACTAATGAAGCTTTCCTT. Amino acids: CASSVDRTNEAFL.

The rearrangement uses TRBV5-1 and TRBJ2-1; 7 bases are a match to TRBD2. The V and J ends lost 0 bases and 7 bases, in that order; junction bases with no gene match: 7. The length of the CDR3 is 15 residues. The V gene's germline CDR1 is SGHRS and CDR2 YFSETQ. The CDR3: CASSLVPGGGNEQFF. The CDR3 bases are TGCGCCAGCAGCTTGGTCCCCGGGGGAGGGAATGAGCAGTTCTTC.

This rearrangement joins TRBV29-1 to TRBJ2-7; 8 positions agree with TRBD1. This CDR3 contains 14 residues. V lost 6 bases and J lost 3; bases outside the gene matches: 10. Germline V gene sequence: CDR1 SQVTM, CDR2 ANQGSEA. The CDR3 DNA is TGCAGCGTCGGCGTAGGACAGGGCGGCTACGAGCAGTACTTC. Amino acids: CSVGVGQGGYEQYF.

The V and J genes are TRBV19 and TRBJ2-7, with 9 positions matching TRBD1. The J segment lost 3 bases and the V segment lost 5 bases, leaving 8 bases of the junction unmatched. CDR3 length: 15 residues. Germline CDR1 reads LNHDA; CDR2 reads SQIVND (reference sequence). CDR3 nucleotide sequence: TGTGCCAGTAGTGTACCGGGACAGGGCCTCTACGAGCAGTACTTC. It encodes CASSVPGQGLYEQYF. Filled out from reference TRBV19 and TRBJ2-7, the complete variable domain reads DGGITQSPKYLFRKEGQNVTLSCEQNLNHDAMYWYRQDPGQGLRLIYYSQIVNDFQKGDIAEGYSVSREKKESFPLTVTSAQKNPTAFYLCASSVPGQGLYEQYFGPGTRLTVT.

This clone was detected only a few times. The CDR3 DNA follows: TGTGCCAGCAGCGGGACTATTACCGGGGAGCTGTTTTTT. Its translation: CASSGTITGELFF. The chain combines TRBV7-3 with TRBJ2-2; 7 bases map to TRBD2. The CDR3 spans 13 residues. V shed 5 bases, J shed 5 bases, and the junction held 2 bases outside the gene matches. Per germline, CDR1 SGHTA and CDR2 FQGTGA.

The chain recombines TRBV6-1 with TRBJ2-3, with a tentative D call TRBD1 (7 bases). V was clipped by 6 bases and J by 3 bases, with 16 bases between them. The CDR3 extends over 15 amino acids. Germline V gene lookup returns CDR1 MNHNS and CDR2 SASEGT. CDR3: CASRRDRPVTDTQYF. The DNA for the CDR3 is TGTGCCAGCAGGCGGGACAGACCAGTTACAGATACGCAGTATTTT.